A single sample gave rise to the 8 T cell receptor beta chains below, sequenced in a study of blood T cell repertoires in COVID-19. Repertoires were generated with immunoSEQ multiplex PCR, while TCRdb's copy carries only in-frame clones and drops some. The repertoire holds roughly 250,000 clones, with about nine tenths as singletons. The sample comprised peripheral blood. All receptors derive from a man aged 55 to 69 who had recovered from COVID-19.

The genes are TRBV29-1 and TRBJ1-2, with 10 bases fitting TRBD1. From germline, CDR1 is SQVTM and CDR2 ANQGSEA. The CDR3 is made up of 15 amino acids. V gave up 6 bases and J gave up 2 bases; unmatched junction bases: 9. Here the CDR3 reads CSVEPLDRGNYGYTF. The CDR3 coding sequence is TGCAGCGTGGAACCCCTGGACAGGGGGAACTATGGCTACACCTTC.

The gene calls are TRBV19 and TRBJ2-4; 9 bases match TRBD1. The V gene end was trimmed by 4 bases and the J gene end by 9 bases; junction bases not matched to a gene: 13. Germline CDR1 and CDR2: LNHDA and SQIVND (reference sequence). This CDR3 comprises 16 residues. DNA for the CDR3: TGTGCCAGTAGTACCCCCCCCGCGACAGGGGGAATCATTCAGTACTTC. Protein product: CASSTPPATGGIIQYF.

The CDR3 region has the DNA TGTGCCAGCAGCCTTCGCCGGGGAGGGTCGTACGAGCAGTACTTC. This encodes CASSLRRGGSYEQYF. The V gene is TRBV7-8, the J gene TRBJ2-7, with TRBD2 identical over 7 bases. Germline V gene sequence: CDR1 SGHVS, CDR2 FQNEAQ. Trimming took 5 bases from V and 4 from J; bases not matched to a gene: 11. The CDR3 runs 15 residues.

The V and J genes are TRBV30 and TRBJ1-2; D ambiguous. This CDR3 comprises 13 residues. Germline assignment: CDR1 GTSNPN and CDR2 SVGIG (reference sequence). Trimming removed 4 bases at V and 8 bases at J, with 17 bases between. For the CDR3, the DNA is TGTGCCTGGACCCAAGACGGAGCCGGGGGCTACACCTTC. Its protein product is CAWTQDGAGGYTF.

The rearrangement links TRBV14 to TRBJ1-2, with D hard to call. This CDR3 is built from 11 residues. V lost 4 bases and J lost 8, with 8 bases in between. Germline V gene lookup returns CDR1 SGHDN and CDR2 FVKESK. The CDR3 coding sequence is TGTGCCAGCAGCCTGGGGAGAGGCTACACCTTC. Its translation: CASSLGRGYTF.

CDR3 sequence reads: CASRKPGRGKGVNYGYTF. The DNA for the CDR3 is TGTGCCAGCAGGAAACCCGGGCGGGGGAAGGGGGTTAACTATGGCTACACCTTC. The chain recombines TRBV28 with TRBJ1-2; perhaps TRBD1 as D (6 bases). The CDR3 covers 18 residues. Germline V lookup: CDR1 MDHEN, CDR2 SYDVKM. The V and J ends lost 6 bases and 1 base respectively, with 24 bases between them.

This clone was observed once. The rearrangement joins TRBV18 to TRBJ1-2, with 8 bases lining up with TRBD1. This CDR3 has 15 amino acids. V lost 3 bases to trimming and J lost 2 bases; unmatched junction nucleotides: 5. Germline V CDR1 and CDR2: KGHSH, LQKENI. The CDR3 DNA reads as TGTGCCAGCTCACCTGGACAGGGTTTAAACTATGGCTACACCTTC. It specifies CASSPGQGLNYGYTF.

V gene TRBV6-5 combines with J gene TRBJ2-7, with D perhaps matching TRBD2 (6 bases). Trimming shortened V by 2 bases and J by 6 bases, and 17 bases separated the two germline ends. CDR3 length: 15 residues. Germline CDR1 MNHEY, CDR2 SVGAGI. The chain's CDR3 is CASSYKGGGGTEQYF. The DNA for the CDR3 is TGTGCCAGCAGTTACAAGGGCGGTGGGGGGACCGAGCAGTACTTC.